The source of this T cell receptor (beta chain) is a study of cytomegalovirus exposure and HLA in healthy donors (dated by TCRdb to 2017 to 2019). With respect to the entire study: In an earlier analysis of 587 of the donors, about 260 Gb of sequence data and 117 million unique TCR beta sequences from roughly 190 million T cells were reported. About 300 gigabases of sequencing data and approximately 80 million unique TCR sequences were included in an early release covering around 600 HLA-typed donors. Of the roughly 400 genotyped donors, 75% to 85% were placed in the genetic ancestry cluster associated with self-reported Caucasian donors. The study aimed to test whether signatures of past pathogen exposure could be identified by cataloging public T cell receptors. The study used immunosequencing to profile the T cell repertoires of around 600 subjects and linked those repertoires to cytomegalovirus serostatus. In addition to the first cohort of approximately 650 subjects, a separate validation cohort of under 150 different subjects was used. To predict cytomegalovirus infection status, the study brought together high-throughput TCR immunosequencing, statistical association of individual TCRs with disease status, and machine learning. A later analysis re-analyzed previously published TCR beta repertoires from about 730 donors and added high-resolution HLA genotyping to study TCR occurrence patterns. The later analysis used no new phenotypic data to find candidate immune exposures, relying instead on TCR beta sequences and their occurrence across donors. To decide whether each TCR beta V gene segment behaved as functional or pseudogenic, an earlier analysis of fewer than 750 of the donors relied on high-throughput TCR beta sequencing. Donor age, sex, ethnicity and CMV serostatus were compiled together with the repertoire data. In a later genetic analysis, genome-wide SNP genotypes for 398 of the 666 donors were used, and that subset was treated as a discovery cohort. All discovery cohort repertoires had been generated on a single sequencing platform. Both class I and class II loci were covered by HLA typing, at four-digit resolution. Typing coverage differed by locus: A, B, C, DRB1 and DQB1 were typed in about 629-630 donors, DQA1 in 522, DPA1 in over 600, and DPB1 in just under 490. Roughly five DR-DQ haplotypes were handled as single units for association and clustering, since linkage in the cohort was strong. Among 350 to 400 genotyped donors of the cohort, an average of around 240,000 unique TCR beta nucleotide sequences were sequenced per donor, around 20% of them non-productive.

Of note for this clone: This clone's antigen is unknown. There are no base qualities to consult, and no much larger clone falls within one base.

Library preparation used the immunoSEQ multiplex PCR assay. For the multiplex PCR, a mixture combining 60 forward primers for TCR Vbeta segments and 13 reverse primers for TCR Jbeta segments was used. A multiplex PCR assay on genomic DNA amplified the CDR3 region of rearranged TCR beta genes. The amplified TCR beta libraries were sequenced on the Illumina HiSeq System as 87-base-pair reads. For the original study's pipeline: In a later analysis, tens of millions of unique TCR beta chains were counted across the 650 to 750 repertoires, and around 11 million of these chains were shared by at least two donors. Raw reads were error-corrected and collapsed into unique sequences by a nearest-neighbor algorithm in which closely related sequences were merged to remove PCR and sequencing errors. V, D and J gene segments were assigned by aligning CDR3 sequences to IMGT reference sequences. For a sequence to be retained, at least a six-nucleotide match to both a V gene segment and a J gene segment was required. Rearrangements were called productive when the CDR3 lacked stop codons and stayed in frame with V and J; all others were non-productive. CDR3 was defined according to IMGT convention as the region running from the second conserved V-encoded cysteine to the conserved J-encoded phenylalanine. The earlier analysis of approximately 500 of the donors excluded sequences that lacked an unambiguous match to a single V gene segment. An earlier analysis of a few hundred of the donors called V segments functional above 56.7% productive rearrangements and segregating when the between-donor standard deviation exceeded 5%. A statistical classification framework was developed to diagnose cytomegalovirus status using the catalog of TCR beta chain sequences. In a later analysis, TCR nucleotide sequences were compared against IMGT/GENE-DB human TR gene sequences so that V and J genes could be assigned. Using the TCRdist pipeline, a later analysis assigned CDR3 sequences along with most-parsimonious VDJ recombination scenarios. In a later analysis, each TCR beta chain was defined by its CDR3 amino acid sequence together with its V-gene family, and reads without a unique V-gene family were excluded. A later analysis removed 600 or so highly shared, low-generation-probability nucleotide sequences to deal with suspected cross-contamination and a sequencing artifact. In a later analysis, a clonal expansion index was calculated for each public chain from normalized within-repertoire ranks of inferred template counts. In a later analysis, generation probabilities were computed with a VDJ recombination model fitted to out-of-frame rearrangements, and the resulting probabilities were checked against IGoR. A later analysis scored TCR-TCR, TCR-HLA and TCR-CMV co-occurrence with hypergeometric tests, applying a repertoire-size bias correction to TCR pairs. To estimate false discovery rates, a later analysis permuted the HLA or CMV assignments 20 times. In a later analysis, co-occurring TCRs were grouped using DBSCAN, and TCRdist sequence similarity was added for clustering within HLA-allele-positive subsets. Repertoires with fewer than 30,000 or more than 120,000 public chains, plus five repertoires with anomalous nucleotide sharing, were excluded from co-occurrence clustering. The source is immuneACCESS, and TCRdb retained only in-frame sequences with V and J called. Part of the clones is not carried over; for the studies checked, unresolved V genes explain less than half of this, and the remainder is unexplained. V and J calls and clone size are copied from that table; D and trimming were computed from the DNA. The sample has more than 150,000 clones on record, over 70% of them singletons. The ten biggest clones cover about 7.7% of the sample.

The cohort consisted of 600 or so healthy bone marrow donors. At the time of sampling, every cohort member was nominally healthy, though immune exposures that went unrecorded were likely present. The donor tested CMV seropositive, placing the donor among the 289 seropositive members of the cohort. Each donor provided a peripheral blood sample, and peripheral blood mononuclear cells were used for TCR beta sequencing. The Qiagen DNeasy Blood Extraction Kit was used to extract genomic DNA from the blood cell samples. The CDR3, cysteine through phenylalanine, is 15 amino acids long. Only CDR3 DNA remains: 45 bases, in frame from the first base. Trimming costs V 3 bases and J 0 bases, and their ends lie 8 bases apart. The germline V gene sets CDR1 to KGHSH and CDR2 to LQKENI. Study-level results and caveats: The classifier was reported to diagnose cytomegalovirus status with high specificity and sensitivity in both the original and validation cohorts. Because HLA typing was unavailable for some donors at each locus, only the typed subset was used in association tests. For the cohort, immune exposure information was limited to CMV serostatus. Some IMGT-functional V segments, including TRBV6-2 and TRBV6-3, could not be told apart with the 87-base-pair reads, so those segments were excluded. A later analysis associated 16,951 TCR beta sequences with specific HLA alleles at a false discovery rate of 0.05. A later analysis found that TCR association rates varied across HLA loci, with DRB1 alleles showing the most associated TCRs and HLA-C alleles the fewest. Roughly uniform sequencing depth across donors was assumed in presence/absence analyses, although this assumption may not hold. In a later analysis, several top co-occurrence clusters were reported to appear linked to parvovirus B19, influenza, CMV and Epstein-Barr virus. When HLA alleles, especially DR and DQ, strongly co-occurred, TCR associations were difficult to assign to individual alleles. The authors suggested that the approach could potentially be extended to other disease states and immunological phenotypes. According to a later genetic analysis, donors in an Asian-associated ancestry cluster had fewer N-insertions in productive TCRs than the approximately 650-donor mean. Correlated functional status among segregating V segments might reflect linkage disequilibrium, but an unknown experimental factor could not be ruled out. V-gene and J-gene trimming of TCR beta chains was associated with a missense DCLRE1C variant in a later genetic analysis, and the association was replicated in an independent cohort. In this cohort, only TCR beta chains were sequenced, and detectable features were limited by the absence of alpha or paired-chain data. In an earlier analysis of about 600 of the donors, most TCR beta V segments appeared in productive rearrangements about 87% or about 30% of the time, broadly matching IMGT annotations. Most TCR sequences were seen in very few donors, while some public TCRs were found in many individuals. A few of the identified cytomegalovirus-associated TCR beta chains were confirmed in vitro to be specific for cytomegalovirus antigens. A group of highly shared sequence variants was considered likely to be a technical artifact of the sequencing pipeline. A further reported finding was that TCR beta sequences accurately predicted the HLA-A and HLA-B alleles for most subjects in the first cohort. In a later analysis, HLA-associated TCR beta chains were found to be more clonally expanded and to have lower generation probabilities than equally common non-associated chains. The earlier analysis of almost 600 of the donors excluded 15 to 20 rarely observed V segments, including chromosome 9 orphons, because counts were too low. According to a later analysis, most CMV-associated TCR beta chains appeared to be HLA-restricted, and the HLA associations seemed to be driven largely by CMV exposure. The study gave a list of some 150 TCR beta chains associated with cytomegalovirus.

Sequencing was performed on PBMCs. The V and J segments used are TRBV18 and TRBJ2-2, and the D gene may be TRBD1, 6 bases matching. The source of this sequence is a woman in her forties in good health and CMV-seropositive. Here the CDR3 is given as CASSPDRTNTGELFF. The DNA sequence follows: TGTGCCAGCTCACCCGACAGGACGAACACCGGGGAGCTGTTTTTT.